These T cell receptor beta chains were read from a single sample in a study of T cells in Graves' hyperthyroidism and ophthalmopathy. TCRdb reprocessed the multiplex PCR reads via MiXCR and lists one record per CDR3 protein. The table lists 400,000 to 500,000 distinct CDR3 sequences, roughly 15% of them singletons. Sequences were obtained from blood. The receptors were sampled from a young man with Graves' ophthalmopathy. Both conserved end residues are part of each CDR3. D genes are given only for firm matches. The size of a clone is reported for some rows only, either as once, few or many, or as a class for expanded clones.

abundance	d_gene	v_gene	j_gene	CDR3nt	CDR3aa
-	-	TRBV19	TRBJ2-1	TGTGCCAGTAAAGACAAACCAGTCCTCAATGAGCAGTTCTTC	CASKDKPVLNEQFF
-	TRBD1	TRBV6-1	TRBJ1-2	TGTGCCAGCAGTCAGAGGACAGGGTATGGCTACACCTTC	CASSQRTGYGYTF
few	TRBD1	TRBV14	TRBJ2-7	TGTGCCAAGACGACAGGGGGCGAACACGAGCAGTACTTC	CAKTTGGEHEQYF
-	-	TRBV24-1	TRBJ2-7	TGTGCCACCAGTGGTGACAGGTACGAGCAGTACTTC	CATSGDRYEQYF
few	-	TRBV12-5	TRBJ2-2	TGTGCTAGTGGTTTCAGTAACACCGGGGAGCTGTTTTTT	CASGFSNTGELFF
-	-	TRBV4-1	TRBJ1-4	TGCGCCAGCCAAGAACGGGCAACCGTTGCAACTAATGAAAAACTGTTTTTT	CASQERATVATNEKLFF
many	TRBD1	TRBV24-1	TRBJ2-1	TGTGCCACCAGTTCCGGGACAGGGTCCAATGAGCAGTTCTTC	CATSSGTGSNEQFF
many	-	TRBV7-2	TRBJ2-3	TGTGCCAGCAGCTTAGGGGTACCGGGACCTAGCACAGATACGCAGTATTTT	CASSLGVPGPSTDTQYF
many	-	TRBV18	TRBJ2-3	TGTGCCAGCTCACCGAGGATGTCGGAGACCACAGATACGCAGTATTTT	CASSPRMSETTDTQYF
many	-	TRBV24-1	TRBJ1-2	TGTGCCACCAGTGATTTGGCGGGGAAGGCTGGCTACACCTTC	CATSDLAGKAGYTF
-	-	TRBV7-9	TRBJ2-3	TGTGCCAGCAGCACAACACTAGCAGTCCCGGAAAAAGATACGCAGTATTTT	CASSTTLAVPEKDTQYF
-	TRBD1	TRBV5-1	TRBJ1-2	TGCGCCAGCAGCTTGGGACAGGGGTTTGGGACGACCTATGGCTACACCTTC	CASSLGQGFGTTYGYTF
-	TRBD1	TRBV7-9	TRBJ1-5	TGTGCCAGCAGCTCCTGGACAGGGAGGAATCAGCCCCAGCATTTT	CASSSWTGRNQPQHF
many	TRBD2	TRBV7-2	TRBJ2-7	TGTGCCAGCAGCTTAGACGGCCCAGCGGGAGCCTACGAGCAGTACTTC	CASSLDGPAGAYEQYF
many	-	TRBV12-3/TRBV12-4	TRBJ1-1	TGTGCCAGCAGTCCTACCACACGGGGAACTGAAGCTTTCTTT	CASSPTTRGTEAFF
many	TRBD1	TRBV5-1	TRBJ2-1	TGCGCCAGCAGCTTGGAGACAGGGGTTCGCAATGAGCAGTTCTTC	CASSLETGVRNEQFF
once	-	TRBV2	TRBJ2-7	TGTGCCAGCAGGTCCGGTGAAGGGGACGAGCAGTACTTC	CASRSGEGDEQYF
few	-	TRBV6-1	TRBJ2-1	TGTGCCAGCAGTGATGGCAGCCGAACCTACAATGAGCAGTTCTTC	CASSDGSRTYNEQFF
many	TRBD1	TRBV6-1	TRBJ1-6	TGTGCCAGCAGGACGGACAGGGCCGGTTCACCCCTCCACTTT	CASRTDRAGSPLHF
-	-	TRBV19	TRBJ1-5	TGTGCCACCCTAGGCGGATTTAGCAATCAGCCCCAGCATTTT	CATLGGFSNQPQHF
many	-	TRBV5-1	TRBJ1-5	TGCGCCAGCAGCCCGATGGACACCAATCAGCCCCAGCATTTT	CASSPMDTNQPQHF
-	TRBD1	TRBV5-6	TRBJ1-1	TGTGCCAGCAGCTTGCGCCGGGACAGGGTGAACACTGAAGCTTTCTTT	CASSLRRDRVNTEAFF